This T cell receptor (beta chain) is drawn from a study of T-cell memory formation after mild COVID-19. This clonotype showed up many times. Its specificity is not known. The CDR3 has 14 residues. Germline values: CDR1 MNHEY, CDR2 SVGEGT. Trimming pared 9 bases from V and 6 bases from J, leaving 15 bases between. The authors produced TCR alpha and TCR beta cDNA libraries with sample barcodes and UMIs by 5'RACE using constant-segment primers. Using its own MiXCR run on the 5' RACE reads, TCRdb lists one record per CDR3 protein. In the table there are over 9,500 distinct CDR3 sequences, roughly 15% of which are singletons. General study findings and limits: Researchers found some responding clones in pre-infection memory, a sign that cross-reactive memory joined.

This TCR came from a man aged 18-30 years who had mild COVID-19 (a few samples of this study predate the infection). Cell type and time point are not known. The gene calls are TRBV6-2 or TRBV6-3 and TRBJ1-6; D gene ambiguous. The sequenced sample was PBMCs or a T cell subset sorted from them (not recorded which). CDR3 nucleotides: TGTGCCAGACTCCCGGGAGCACCTAATTCACCCCTCCACTTT. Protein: CARLPGAPNSPLHF.